This TCR beta chain is from a study of monozygotic twins with cystic fibrosis. Measured with immunoSEQ multiplex PCR; TCRdb has only the in-frame clones, and not every one. Among about 15,000 clones, about 96% were seen once, and the ten largest hold 0.62%. Notes on the study in general: Age, concordance and disease severity did not associate with shared CDR3 numbers. Low clonality (median around 0.0095) suggested a mostly naive repertoire.

About this clone itself: The antigen is unknown.

Sequencing was done on a sample of blood. This TCR was sampled from a girl aged 2 to 10 with cystic fibrosis.

The CDR3 DNA reads TGTGCCAGCGGGACAGATGGATGGAGTCAGCCCCAGCATTTT. Protein: CASGTDGWSQPQHF. This chain uses TRBV6-1 with TRBJ1-5; 7 bases match TRBD1. Losses at the gene ends were 8 bases for V and 6 bases for J; bases not matched to a gene: 10. The length of the CDR3 is 14 residues. Germline V CDR1 and CDR2: MNHNS, SASEGT.